This T cell receptor beta chain is drawn from a study of OX40 agonist ivuxolimab in advanced cancers. Overall study context: Earlier anti-PD-1, anti-PD-L1 or anti-CTLA-4 therapy was permitted; 35% to 50% had received some. Three dose-escalation patients had partial responses: one with hepatocellular carcinoma and two with cutaneous melanoma.

Sequencing was performed with immunoSEQ multiplex PCR; in TCRdb, only in-frame clones are kept and a portion is missing. In the table there are about 75,000 clones, roughly nine tenths of which are singletons. Per germline, CDR1 SNHLY and CDR2 FYNNEI. The V gene lost 1 base and the J gene lost 8 bases, with 14 bases spanning the gap. The CDR3 spans 14 residues. Broader study findings: Low levels of normalized T-cell clonal expansion also appeared in some nonresponders. Among the lowest levels of clonal expansion were found in partial responders at 0.1-3.0 mg/kg.

On this clone itself: The antigen is undetermined.

This sequence originates from an adult with an advanced solid tumor such as melanoma, head and neck, liver or kidney cancer. The rearrangement joins TRBV2 to TRBJ2-5; D unresolved. The starting material was CD4+ or CD8+ T cells sorted from blood, obtained in a trial of the OX40 agonist ivuxolimab. The CDR3 reads CASSEGTVRGTQYF. As DNA, the CDR3 is TGTGCCAGCAGTGAAGGGACGGTCCGAGGAACCCAGTACTTC.